The rows below give T cell receptor beta chains drawn from one sample of a study of blood T cell repertoires in COVID-19. Only in-frame clones appear in the TCRdb table, and some are missing; sequencing was by immunoSEQ multiplex PCR. The sample records around 100,000 clones, roughly nine tenths being singletons. The material sequenced was peripheral blood. These receptors were taken from a man aged 50 to 59 with acute or convalescent COVID-19. The CDR3 runs from the conserved cysteine through the conserved F or W. D genes are given only for firm matches. A clone size is listed for some rows: how often the clone was seen (once, few, many), or a class if it is expanded.

j_gene | abundance | v_gene | d_gene | CDR3nt | CDR3aa
TRBJ1-2 | . | TRBV23-1 | TRBD1 | TGCGCCAGCAGTCCAACAGGGGTCTGTGGCTACACCTTC | CASSPTGVCGYTF
TRBJ1-3 | . | TRBV18 | . | TGTGCCAGCTCACTTGGTCAAAACAGGGCCTCTGGAAACACCATATATTTT | CASSLGQNRASGNTIYF
TRBJ2-7 | . | TRBV21-1 | . | TGTGCCATTAAGACAGACCGCTCGAACGAGCAGTACTTC | CAIKTDRSNEQYF
TRBJ2-1 | once | TRBV2 | . | TGTGCCAGCAGTGAGGGCAGGGCTTCCTACAATGAGCAGTTCTTC | CASSEGRASYNEQFF
TRBJ2-1 | . | TRBV29-1 | TRBD2 | TGCAGCGCCGGCCCCGGACTAGCGGGGTTTGAGCAGTTCTTC | CSAGPGLAGFEQFF
TRBJ2-2 | . | TRBV7-9 | . | TGTGTCTTGGACATCTATAGCACCGGGGAGCTGTTTTTT | CVLDIYSTGELFF
TRBJ2-7 | . | TRBV11-3 | . | TGTGCCAGCAGCTTAGGTGTTAGTGCGGTGGTCTACGAGCAGTACTTC | CASSLGVSAVVYEQYF
TRBJ2-3 | . | TRBV28 | TRBD1 | TGTGCCAGCAGGGGACATAAGGGGGCTAAAACAGATACGCAGTATTTT | CASRGHKGAKTDTQYF
TRBJ1-2 | . | TRBV5-8 | . | TGTGCCAGCAGCTCTCACAGGGAGGGTATCTATGGCTACACCTTC | CASSSHREGIYGYTF
TRBJ2-2 | . | TRBV4-2 | . | TGTGCCAGCAGTCGAGAGACTAGTCTTGATCCTGGGTCCGGGGAGCTGTTTTTT | CASSRETSLDPGSGELFF
TRBJ2-2 | . | TRBV7-2 | . | TGTGCCAGCAGCTTAGTCGGGGGCACCGGGGAGCTGTTTTTT | CASSLVGGTGELFF
TRBJ2-5 | once | TRBV11-3 | . | TGTGCCAGCAGCTTAGATCTCTGGGCAGGGAAGGGATCGGAGACCCAGTACTTC | CASSLDLWAGKGSETQYF
TRBJ1-3 | once | TRBV6-1 | TRBD1 | TGTGCCAGCAGTGAAAGGCCTGACAGGGAAGGAAACACCATATATTTT | CASSERPDREGNTIYF
TRBJ1-1 | . | TRBV10-3 | . | TGTGCCATCAGTGAGTCGAAGGGGAGGCCTGAAGCTTTCTTT | CAISESKGRPEAFF
TRBJ2-5 | . | TRBV5-1 | TRBD1 | TGCGCCAGCAGCCTACTGGGACAGCAAGAGACCCAGTACTTC | CASSLLGQQETQYF
TRBJ2-7 | . | TRBV28 | . | TGTGCCAGCAGTACTAGGACCCCACGCGAGCAGTACTTC | CASSTRTPREQYF
TRBJ2-5 | few | TRBV18 | . | TGTGCCAGCTCACCAATGAGAGACTCTGAGACCCAGTACTTC | CASSPMRDSETQYF
TRBJ2-5 | . | TRBV21-1 | . | TGTGCCAGCAGCCCACCGGCCGGGGGGGAAGAGACCCAGTACTTC | CASSPPAGGEETQYF
TRBJ1-2 | . | TRBV3-1/TRBV3-2 | TRBD1 | TGTGCCAGCAGCCGACAGGGACCTAACTATGGCTACACCTTC | CASSRQGPNYGYTF
TRBJ2-7 | . | TRBV6-2/TRBV6-3 | TRBD1 | TGTGCCAGCAGTTATTTGGGACAGGGCTACGAGCAGTACTTC | CASSYLGQGYEQYF
TRBJ2-3 | . | TRBV27 | . | TGTGCCAGCAGTTTATGGGGCGGGACTAGCACAGATACGCAGTATTTT | CASSLWGGTSTDTQYF
TRBJ2-1 | . | TRBV6-7 | . | TGTGCCAGCAGCCCTAGGACAGTTGGGAATGAGCAGTTCTTC | CASSPRTVGNEQFF
TRBJ2-7 | . | TRBV12-3/TRBV12-4 | . | TGTGCCAGCAGTGGGGGGTCCCACGAGCAGTACTTC | CASSGGSHEQYF
TRBJ2-4 | . | TRBV2 | TRBD1 | TGTGCCAGCAGGGAAACCGGGACAGGGATGTCCATTCAGTACTTC | CASRETGTGMSIQYF
TRBJ1-2 | . | TRBV30 | . | TGTGTACAGGGAAAACCTACTTATGGCTACACCTTC | CVQGKPTYGYTF
TRBJ1-6 | few | TRBV18 | TRBD1 | TGTGCCAGCTCCCAAGTCCCGGGACAGCGCCCATCACCCCTCCACTTT | CASSQVPGQRPSPLHF
TRBJ2-3 | . | TRBV24-1 | . | TGTGCCACCAGTGATTTGCAGGGGCGCGGGTATGGAGATACGCAGTATTTT | CATSDLQGRGYGDTQYF
TRBJ2-7 | . | TRBV7-8 | TRBD1 | TGTGCCAGCAGCCTGTCTACCGGGACAGGGTTCGACGAGCAGTACTTC | CASSLSTGTGFDEQYF
TRBJ1-1 | . | TRBV3-1/TRBV3-2 | . | TGTGCCAGCAGCCAAGGGGGAGTGAACACTGAAGCTTTCTTT | CASSQGGVNTEAFF
TRBJ2-5 | . | TRBV6-2/TRBV6-3 | . | TGTGCCAGCAGTCAGGCCTCAGAGACCCAGTACTTC | CASSQASETQYF
TRBJ2-1 | . | TRBV10-2 | TRBD2 | TGCGCCAGCAGTGAGTCGACTAGCGGGGGGCAGAATGAGCAGTTCTTC | CASSESTSGGQNEQFF
TRBJ1-1 | . | TRBV9 | . | TGTGCCAGCAGCGTAGGAAAGGGGGTGAACACTGAAGCTTTCTTT | CASSVGKGVNTEAFF
TRBJ1-1 | . | TRBV6-5 | . | TGTGCCAGCAGAGGACAGTTTGGGCTGAACACTGAAGCTTTCTTT | CASRGQFGLNTEAFF
TRBJ1-2 | . | TRBV3-1/TRBV3-2 | . | TGTGCCAGCAGCCAGGGGCAGGCCTATGGCTACACCTTC | CASSQGQAYGYTF
TRBJ1-1 | once | TRBV7-9 | . | TGTGCCAGCAGCCGGGACACCGGCGGGACTGAAGCTTTCTTT | CASSRDTGGTEAFF
TRBJ2-5 | . | TRBV6-5 | . | TGTGCCAGCAGTTACTCGGCCAGTCAAGAGACCCAGTACTTC | CASSYSASQETQYF
TRBJ1-6 | once | TRBV28 | TRBD1 | TGTGCCAGCAGGACAGGGGGCTTGTCTAATTCACCCCTCCACTTT | CASRTGGLSNSPLHF
TRBJ2-1 | once | TRBV9 | TRBD1 | TGTGCCAGCGGCCACGGGACAGAACACAATGAGCAGTTCTTC | CASGHGTEHNEQFF
TRBJ2-2 | . | TRBV5-1 | TRBD1 | TGCGCCAGCAGCCTGTCCGGGACAGGGGGCGGCGGGGAGCTGTTTTTT | CASSLSGTGGGGELFF
TRBJ2-3 | once | TRBV12-5 | . | TGTGCTAGTGGCTCCGTCGGTCGCACAGATACGCAGTATTTT | CASGSVGRTDTQYF
TRBJ1-1 | . | TRBV3-1/TRBV3-2 | . | TGTGCCAGCAGCCTTAGAGGAGGCGGAAACACTGAAGCTTTCTTT | CASSLRGGGNTEAFF
TRBJ1-1 | . | TRBV19 | . | TGTGCCAGTAAGGCGGTGATGAACACTGAAGCTTTCTTT | CASKAVMNTEAFF
TRBJ2-1 | . | TRBV6-5 | . | TGTGCCAGCAGCCCCGGACCAACTAGGGCGTTCTTC | CASSPGPTRAFF
TRBJ2-3 | . | TRBV2 | . | TGTGCCAGCAGTGTTCGGCAGGGCCCCACAGATACGCAGTATTTT | CASSVRQGPTDTQYF
TRBJ2-7 | . | TRBV12-5 | TRBD1 | TGTGCTAGTGGTTTGGACCGGACAGGGGCCGTTTTCTCCTACGAGCAGTACTTC | CASGLDRTGAVFSYEQYF
TRBJ1-2 | . | TRBV27 | . | TGTGCCAGCAGTTTATCGCCGCGGGGTCTCTATGGCTACACCTTC | CASSLSPRGLYGYTF
TRBJ1-4 | . | TRBV7-8 | . | TGTGCCAGCAGCTCCGGTTTCGGTGATGAAAAACTGTTTTTT | CASSSGFGDEKLFF
TRBJ1-1 | . | TRBV12-3/TRBV12-4 | . | TGTGCCAGCAGTTATCTTACTACGACTGAAGCTTTCTTT | CASSYLTTTEAFF
TRBJ1-2 | . | TRBV6-4 | . | TGTGCCAGCAGTGACTTCCCGTCGAACTATGGCTACACCTTC | CASSDFPSNYGYTF
TRBJ1-4 | . | TRBV6-5 | . | TGTGCCAGCAGTCTAAATAGAGCTAATGAAAAACTGTTTTTT | CASSLNRANEKLFF
TRBJ2-2 | . | TRBV9 | . | TGTGCCAGCAGCGTAGATCCAACTGGGGGCGGAGGCACCGGGGAGCTGTTTTTT | CASSVDPTGGGGTGELFF
TRBJ1-4 | once | TRBV19 | . | TGTGCCAGTAGAGTCCAGGGCGCAACTAATGAAAAACTGTTTTTT | CASRVQGATNEKLFF
TRBJ2-3 | . | TRBV29-1 | TRBD2 | TGCAGCGTTGGAGAGGCTAGCGGGGGGAATACGCAGTATTTT | CSVGEASGGNTQYF
TRBJ2-7 | . | TRBV7-9 | . | TGTGCCAGCAGCTTAGGGATTGGACAGCCCTCCTACGAGCAGTACTTC | CASSLGIGQPSYEQYF
TRBJ2-7 | . | TRBV9 | TRBD1 | TGTGCCAGCAGCGATGGGACAGGAGTGGACGAGCAGTACTTC | CASSDGTGVDEQYF
TRBJ1-6 | . | TRBV4-1 | . | TGCGCCAGCAGCCAGGGGGGAGCGAATAATTCACCCCTCCACTTT | CASSQGGANNSPLHF
TRBJ2-2 | . | TRBV5-1 | . | TGCGCCAGCAGCTTGGAGGTAGCGGCGAACACCGGGGAGCTGTTTTTT | CASSLEVAANTGELFF
TRBJ2-7 | . | TRBV5-1 | . | TGCGCCAGCAGCTTGGATGAGTACGAGCAGTACTTC | CASSLDEYEQYF
TRBJ1-1 | . | TRBV19 | TRBD1 | TGTGCCAGTAGTGGGACAGGGTTCGGTGGAGCTTTCTTT | CASSGTGFGGAFF
TRBJ1-2 | . | TRBV3-1/TRBV3-2 | . | TGTGCCAGCAGCCAAGGTCTCGGGGACTTGATGGGCTACACCTTC | CASSQGLGDLMGYTF